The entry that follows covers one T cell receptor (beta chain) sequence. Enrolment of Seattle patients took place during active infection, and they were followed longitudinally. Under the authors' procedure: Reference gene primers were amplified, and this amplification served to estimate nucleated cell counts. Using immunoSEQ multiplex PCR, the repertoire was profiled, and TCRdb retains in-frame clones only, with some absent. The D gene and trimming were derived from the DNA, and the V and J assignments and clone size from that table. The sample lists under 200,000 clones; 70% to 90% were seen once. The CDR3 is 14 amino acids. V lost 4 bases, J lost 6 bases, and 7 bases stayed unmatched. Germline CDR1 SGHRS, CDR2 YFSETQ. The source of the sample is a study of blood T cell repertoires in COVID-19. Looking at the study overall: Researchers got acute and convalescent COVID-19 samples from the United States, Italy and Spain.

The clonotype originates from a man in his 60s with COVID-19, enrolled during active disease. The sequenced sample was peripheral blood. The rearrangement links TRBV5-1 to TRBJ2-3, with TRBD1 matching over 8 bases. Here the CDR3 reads CASSTGQDGDTQYF. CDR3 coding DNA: TGCGCCAGCAGCACGGGACAGGATGGCGATACGCAGTATTTT.